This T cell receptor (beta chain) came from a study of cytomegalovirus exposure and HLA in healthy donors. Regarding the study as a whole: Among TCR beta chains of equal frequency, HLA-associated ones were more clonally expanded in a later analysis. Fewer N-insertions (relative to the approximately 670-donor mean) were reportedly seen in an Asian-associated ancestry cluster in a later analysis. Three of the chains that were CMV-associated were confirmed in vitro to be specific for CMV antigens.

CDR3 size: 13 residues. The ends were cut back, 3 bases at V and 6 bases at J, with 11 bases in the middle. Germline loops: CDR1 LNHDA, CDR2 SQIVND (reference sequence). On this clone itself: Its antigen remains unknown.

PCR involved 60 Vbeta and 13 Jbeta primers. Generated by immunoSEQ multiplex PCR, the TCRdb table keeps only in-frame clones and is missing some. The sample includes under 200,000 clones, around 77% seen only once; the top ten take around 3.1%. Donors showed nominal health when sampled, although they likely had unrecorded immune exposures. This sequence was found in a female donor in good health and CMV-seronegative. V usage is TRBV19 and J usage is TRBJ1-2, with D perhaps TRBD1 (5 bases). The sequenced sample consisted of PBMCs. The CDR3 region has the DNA TGTGCCAGTAGTATGGGCCTAGGGGATGGCTACACCTTC. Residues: CASSMGLGDGYTF.